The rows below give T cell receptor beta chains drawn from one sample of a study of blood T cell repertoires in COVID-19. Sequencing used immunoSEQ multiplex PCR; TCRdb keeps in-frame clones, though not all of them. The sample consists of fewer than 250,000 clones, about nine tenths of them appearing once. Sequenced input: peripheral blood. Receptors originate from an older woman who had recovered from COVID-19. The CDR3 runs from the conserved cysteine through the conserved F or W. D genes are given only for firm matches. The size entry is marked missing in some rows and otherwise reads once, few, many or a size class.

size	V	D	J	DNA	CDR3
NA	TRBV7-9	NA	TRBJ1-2	TGTGCCAGCAGCTTATTTTCCCGCTTC	CASSLFSRF
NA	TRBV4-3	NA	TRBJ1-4	TGCGCCAGCAGCCAACTCAGTCTCGAAAAACTGTTTTTT	CASSQLSLEKLFF
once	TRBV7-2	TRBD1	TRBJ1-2	TGTGCCAGCAGCTTAGCGGACAGGGAAGGTGGCTACACCTTC	CASSLADREGGYTF
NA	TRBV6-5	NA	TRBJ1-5	TGTGCCAGCAGTTACGGGGAGTCATGGCAGCCCCAGCATTTT	CASSYGESWQPQHF
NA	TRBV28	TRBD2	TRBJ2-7	TGTGCCAGCAGCCTTAGCGGGGCGACCGAGCAGTACTTC	CASSLSGATEQYF
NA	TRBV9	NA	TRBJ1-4	TGTGCCAGCAGCGCGTCCGGGACATTGGGTGAAAAACTGTTTTTT	CASSASGTLGEKLFF
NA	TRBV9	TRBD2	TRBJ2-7	TGTGCCAGCAGCGTAGGGACTAGCGGGGGGGCGAGTAACGAGCAGTACTTC	CASSVGTSGGASNEQYF
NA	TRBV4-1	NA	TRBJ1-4	TGCGCCAGCAGCCGAGAAACATTTAGCCAGGGTCTGTTTTTT	CASSRETFSQGLFF
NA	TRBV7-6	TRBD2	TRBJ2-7	TGTGCCAGCAGCTTACATCCCCCAGCGGGGGGGCCAGGGTCCTACGAGCAGTACTTC	CASSLHPPAGGPGSYEQYF
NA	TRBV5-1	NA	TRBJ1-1	TGCGCCAGCAGCCGGGATACGACTGAAGCTTTCTTT	CASSRDTTEAFF
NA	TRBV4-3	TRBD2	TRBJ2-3	TGCGCCAGCAGCCAAGGATCCCTGCGGGGGGCCGCAGATACGCAGTATTTT	CASSQGSLRGAADTQYF
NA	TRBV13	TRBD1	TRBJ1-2	TGTGCCAGCAGCTCCGCCTATCTCGGGACAGGGGTTAACTATGGCTACACCTTC	CASSSAYLGTGVNYGYTF
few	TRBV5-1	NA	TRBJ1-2	TGCGCCAGCAGCTTTGGCGGGACGGGGAACTATGGCTACACCTTC	CASSFGGTGNYGYTF
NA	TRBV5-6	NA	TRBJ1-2	TGTGCCAGCTCGACCCCGGGGAACTATGGCTACACCTTC	CASSTPGNYGYTF
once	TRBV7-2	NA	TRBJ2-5	TGTGCCAGCAGCCCGCGGGCGGGGCAAGAGACCCAGTACTTC	CASSPRAGQETQYF
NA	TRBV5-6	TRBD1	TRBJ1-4	TGTGCCAGCAGCTTTAGAAAAGTGGGACAGGGGGCTGAAGGAAAACTGTTTTTT	CASSFRKVGQGAEGKLFF
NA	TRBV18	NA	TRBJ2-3	TGTGCCAGCTCACCACAGGCAGGGGAAGATACGCAGTATTTT	CASSPQAGEDTQYF
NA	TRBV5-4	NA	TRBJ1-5	TGTGCCAGCAGCTTGGGTGGAATACAGGGTACCAATCAGCCCCAGCATTTT	CASSLGGIQGTNQPQHF
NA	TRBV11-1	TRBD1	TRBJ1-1	TGTGCCAGCAGCTCCCTCCGGACAGGGCTGGCTTTCTTT	CASSSLRTGLAFF
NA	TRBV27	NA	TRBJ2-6	TGTGCCAGCAGTTGGATAGGGGATGGGGCCAACGTCCTGACTTTC	CASSWIGDGANVLTF
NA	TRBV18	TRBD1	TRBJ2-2	TGTGCCAGCTCGCCCGACAGGGGTTGGAACACCGGGGAGCTGTTTTTT	CASSPDRGWNTGELFF
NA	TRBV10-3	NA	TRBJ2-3	TGTGCCATCAGTGAGGAGACCCGGCGGGATACGCAGTATTTT	CAISEETRRDTQYF
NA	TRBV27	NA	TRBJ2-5	TGTGCCACGGCCCAGGGCCAAGAGACCCAGTACTTC	CATAQGQETQYF
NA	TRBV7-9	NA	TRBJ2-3	TGTGCCAGCAGCCCCATTAACCCTCGGGTCTCAGATACGCAGTATTTT	CASSPINPRVSDTQYF